Listed here are 3 T cell receptor beta chains from one sample, sequenced in a study of Graves' ophthalmopathy and Graves' hyperthyroidism. Amplifying from RNA transcripts, the study obtained TCR beta CDR3 regions. HTBI primers were employed in first-round RT-PCR, then a second-round multiplex PCR followed. TCRdb re-derived calls from the multiplex PCR reads in MiXCR, one entry per CDR3 protein. This table has 350,000 or so distinct CDR3 sequences, around a sixth appearing once. The sequenced sample was peripheral blood. The receptors stem from an adult man with Graves' ophthalmopathy.

Ten or more counts support this clonotype. The rearrangement links TRBV3-1 to TRBJ2-5, with TRBD2 as a possible D gene (6 bases). This CDR3 has 16 amino acids. Trimming stripped 0 bases from V and 5 bases from J, with 16 bases between. CDR1 and CDR2 (germline): LGHDT, YNNKEL (reference sequence). The CDR3 here is CASSQDGAGYAETQYF. In nucleotides, the CDR3 is TGTGCCAGCAGCCAAGATGGGGCGGGGTACGCTGAGACCCAGTACTTC.

The table lists this clonotype with many counts. The V gene is TRBV29-1, the J gene TRBJ2-7; 8 nucleotides match TRBD1. Germline V CDR1 and CDR2: SQVTM, ANQGSEA. This CDR3 is built from 13 residues. Trimming cost V 3 bases and J 5 bases; bases outside gene matches: 6. CDR3 residues: CSVDRTGNDEQYF. For the CDR3, the DNA is TGCAGCGTTGATCGGACAGGGAACGACGAGCAGTACTTC.

The table lists this clonotype with a few counts. This chain joins TRBV12-3 or TRBV12-4 and TRBJ1-2; TRBD1 is a possible D gene (5 bases). CDR3 size: 14 residues. Trimming took off 6 bases at V and 1 base at J, with 12 bases between the two ends. The CDR3 DNA is TGTGCCAGCAGGACCGGGACGTATAACTATGGCTACACCTTC. Residues: CASRTGTYNYGYTF.